This record looks at one TCR beta chain sequence and its context. Its target is unknown. One end of the junction does not line up with germline, which may come from a read error. The CDR3 spans 16 residues. Germline loops: CDR1 SGHNT, CDR2 YENEEA. This sample was taken from a study of tumor-infiltrating lymphocytes in primary liver carcinoma. Study-wide results and caveats: Pairs comparing tumor with adjacent tissue or blood overlapped less than pairs drawn from tumor regions. Being bulk and unsorted, samples allowed no CD4+ and CD8+ repertoire comparison. Significantly greater top-250-clone fractions characterized tumors relative to blood (p = 0.039).

Germline DNA was also extracted, with blood RNA taken from unsorted whole blood. Roughly 4 milliliters of peripheral blood were drawn preoperatively. With a constant-region primer, TCR beta cDNA was made from approximately 520 ng of total RNA. Investigators got TCR beta libraries out of three nested multiplex PCR rounds, done with slightly modified ARM-PCR. The two initial PCR rounds, about 9 cycles each, used TRBV1-TRBV30 forward and C-beta reverse primers. MiXCR was run by TCRdb on the multiplex PCR reads, yielding one entry per CDR3 protein. The sample records fewer than 350,000 distinct CDR3 sequences, over 55% being singletons.

This chain joins TRBV11-3 and TRBJ2-5; a weak D match, TRBD2 (6 bases). This clonotype was obtained from a man aged 40-49 years with primary liver carcinoma and hepatitis B virus infection. The specimen was peripheral blood. The DNA of the CDR3 is TGCACCAGCAGCTTAGGAACGGGACTGGCCCAAGAGACCCAGTACTTC. Residues: CTSSLGTGLAQETQYF.